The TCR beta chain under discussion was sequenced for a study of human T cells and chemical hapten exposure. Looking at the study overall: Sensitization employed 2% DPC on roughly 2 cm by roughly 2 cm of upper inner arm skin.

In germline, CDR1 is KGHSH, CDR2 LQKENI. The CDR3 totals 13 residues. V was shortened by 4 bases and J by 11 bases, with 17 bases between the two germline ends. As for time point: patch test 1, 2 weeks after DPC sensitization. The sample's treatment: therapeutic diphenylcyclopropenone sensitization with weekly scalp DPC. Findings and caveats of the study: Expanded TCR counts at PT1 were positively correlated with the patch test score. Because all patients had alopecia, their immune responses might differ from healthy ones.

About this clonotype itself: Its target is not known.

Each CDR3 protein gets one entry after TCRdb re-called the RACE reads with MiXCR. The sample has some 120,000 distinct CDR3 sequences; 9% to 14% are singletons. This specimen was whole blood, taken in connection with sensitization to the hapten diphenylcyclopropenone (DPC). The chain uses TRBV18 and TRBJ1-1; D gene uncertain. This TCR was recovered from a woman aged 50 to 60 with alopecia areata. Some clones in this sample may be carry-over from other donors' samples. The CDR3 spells CASSQSNTNEAFF. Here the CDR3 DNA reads TGTGCCAGCTCACAATCGAACACCAACGAGGCTTTCTTT.